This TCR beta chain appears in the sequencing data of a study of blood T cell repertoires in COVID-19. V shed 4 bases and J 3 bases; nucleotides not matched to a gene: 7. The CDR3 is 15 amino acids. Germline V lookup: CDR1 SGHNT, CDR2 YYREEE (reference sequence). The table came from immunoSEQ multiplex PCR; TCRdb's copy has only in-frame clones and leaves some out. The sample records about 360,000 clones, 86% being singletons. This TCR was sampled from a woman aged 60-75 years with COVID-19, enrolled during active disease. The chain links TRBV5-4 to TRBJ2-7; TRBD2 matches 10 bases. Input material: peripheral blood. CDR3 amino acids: CASSVASGGHYEQYF. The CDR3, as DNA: TGTGCCAGCAGCGTGGCTAGCGGGGGTCACTACGAGCAGTACTTC.